This TCR beta chain was documented in a study of blood T cell repertoires in COVID-19. In the study overall: Researchers got acute and convalescent COVID-19 samples from the United States, Italy and Spain. PBMCs, B-cell-depleted T cells, or T cells were the source of the cDNA or gDNA that made up the material.

Original analysis: By means of reference gene primer amplification, nucleated cell counts were estimated. Clones were sequenced by immunoSEQ multiplex PCR, and TCRdb holds only the in-frame ones, with some missing. D and trimming come from the DNA, and the V and J calls and clone size come from that table. The data hold about 110,000 clones, with over 65% observed a single time. The germline CDR1 and CDR2 sequences are SEHNR and FQNEAQ (reference sequence). The CDR3 covers 12 residues. Trimming cost V 6 bases and J 6 bases; bases outside gene matches: 1. The TCR comes from a woman in her thirties or forties with acute or convalescent COVID-19. The sample taken for sequencing was peripheral blood. J is TRBJ2-2 and V is TRBV7-9; 7 bases line up with TRBD1. CDR3 nucleotide sequence: TGTGCCAGCAGGCAGGGGGCCGGGGAGCTGTTTTTT. Protein: CASRQGAGELFF.